The present entry profiles one T cell receptor beta chain with its context. Its specificity is unknown. These data come from a study of OX40 agonist ivuxolimab in advanced cancers. Points from the study as a whole: By week 6 at 0.1 to 3.0 mg/kg, blood CD4+ and CD8+ T cells had expanded clonally.

Clones were read by immunoSEQ multiplex PCR, and TCRdb kept only the in-frame ones, dropping some. The sample holds 70,000 or so clones, 80% seen once. V dropped 0 bases and J dropped 7 bases, with 13 bases sitting between them. The CDR3 sequence is 14 residues long. CDR1 and CDR2 (germline): MGHRA, YSYEKL. The source of this sequence is an adult with an advanced solid tumor such as melanoma, head and neck, liver or kidney cancer. The chain joins TRBV4-1 to TRBJ2-7; D gene uncertain. Sequenced here: CD4+ or CD8+ T cells sorted from blood, sampled in a trial of the OX40 agonist ivuxolimab. Written as DNA, the CDR3 is TGCGCCAGCAGCCAAGAGAGTGGGATGCGGGAGCAGTACTTC. Amino acids: CASSQESGMREQYF.